The rows below give T cell receptor beta chains drawn from one sample of a study of shared clonotypes between healthy human individuals. TCRdb's copy holds only in-frame clones and misses some; the assay was immunoSEQ multiplex PCR. The sample has 850,000 to 1,100,000 clones, around three quarters seen once. Sequenced input: memory CD4+ T cells from PBMCs. Receptor source: a man aged 18-30 years in good health. Some clones in this sample may be carry-over from other donors' samples. Each CDR3 is given with its conserved first and last residue. Fields, in order: D gene, clone size, V gene, J gene, CDR3 length, CDR3 protein, CDR3 DNA. D genes are given only for firm matches. Expanded clones get a size class; other rows say once, few or many, or leave the size out.

d_call: NA; clone_size: few; v_call: TRBV5-4; j_call: TRBJ1-4; cdr3_length: 12; cdr3_aa: CASSAENEKLFF; cdr3_nt: TGTGCCAGCAGCGCTGAGAATGAAAAACTGTTTTTT
d_call: TRBD1; clone_size: few; v_call: TRBV2; j_call: TRBJ1-5; cdr3_length: 13; cdr3_aa: CASRNRGGQPQHF; cdr3_nt: TGTGCCAGCAGGAACAGGGGCGGCCAGCCCCAGCATTTT
d_call: NA; clone_size: NA; v_call: TRBV4-1; j_call: TRBJ1-4; cdr3_length: 15; cdr3_aa: CASSVQGTTNEKLFF; cdr3_nt: TGCGCCAGCAGCGTACAGGGTACAACTAATGAAAAACTGTTTTTT
d_call: NA; clone_size: NA; v_call: TRBV2; j_call: TRBJ2-2; cdr3_length: 16; cdr3_aa: CASSKTRTVHTGELFF; cdr3_nt: TGTGCCAGCAGTAAAACACGGACAGTTCACACCGGGGAGCTGTTTTTT
d_call: NA; clone_size: few; v_call: TRBV27; j_call: TRBJ1-5; cdr3_length: 15; cdr3_aa: CASSLGREWGQPQHF; cdr3_nt: TGTGCCAGCAGCCTTGGGAGGGAGTGGGGTCAGCCCCAGCATTTT
d_call: NA; clone_size: NA; v_call: TRBV10-3; j_call: TRBJ2-5; cdr3_length: 13; cdr3_aa: CTISEAREETQYF; cdr3_nt: TGTACCATCAGTGAGGCTAGGGAGGAGACCCAGTACTTC
d_call: TRBD1; clone_size: NA; v_call: TRBV4-2; j_call: TRBJ2-7; cdr3_length: 14; cdr3_aa: CASSRTGFAYEQYF; cdr3_nt: TGTGCCAGCAGCCGGACAGGTTTCGCCTACGAGCAGTACTTC
d_call: TRBD1; clone_size: once; v_call: TRBV18; j_call: TRBJ2-7; cdr3_length: 16; cdr3_aa: CASSPTGQGAFYEQYF; cdr3_nt: TGTGCCAGCTCACCTACGGGACAGGGGGCTTTCTACGAGCAGTACTTC
d_call: NA; clone_size: NA; v_call: TRBV5-1; j_call: TRBJ2-7; cdr3_length: 12; cdr3_aa: CASSGGVYEQYF; cdr3_nt: TGCGCCAGCAGCGGCGGGGTCTACGAGCAGTACTTC
d_call: NA; clone_size: NA; v_call: TRBV7-9; j_call: TRBJ1-5; cdr3_length: 15; cdr3_aa: CASSLAQGANQPQHF; cdr3_nt: TGTGCCAGCAGCTTAGCACAGGGAGCAAATCAGCCCCAGCATTTT
d_call: TRBD1; clone_size: NA; v_call: TRBV10-1; j_call: TRBJ2-7; cdr3_length: 15; cdr3_aa: CASSGGQGLLGEQYF; cdr3_nt: TGCGCCAGCAGTGGTGGACAGGGTTTATTAGGCGAGCAGTACTTC
d_call: TRBD1; clone_size: NA; v_call: TRBV6-5; j_call: TRBJ1-3; cdr3_length: 15; cdr3_aa: CASSYSGQQVNTIYF; cdr3_nt: TGTGCCAGCAGTTACTCGGGACAGCAGGTTAACACCATATATTTT
d_call: NA; clone_size: NA; v_call: TRBV6-1; j_call: TRBJ1-2; cdr3_length: 17; cdr3_aa: CASSEKRDSYRGRGYTF; cdr3_nt: TGTGCCAGCAGTGAAAAACGTGATTCTTACAGAGGGAGAGGCTACACCTTC
d_call: NA; clone_size: NA; v_call: TRBV15; j_call: TRBJ1-4; cdr3_length: 12; cdr3_aa: CATRGTGEKLFF; cdr3_nt: TGTGCCACCAGAGGGACGGGCGAAAAACTGTTTTTT
d_call: NA; clone_size: once; v_call: TRBV10-3; j_call: TRBJ2-7; cdr3_length: 12; cdr3_aa: CATSGAGYEQYF; cdr3_nt: TGTGCCACCTCAGGGGCGGGGTACGAGCAGTACTTC
d_call: NA; clone_size: NA; v_call: TRBV11-3; j_call: TRBJ2-3; cdr3_length: 13; cdr3_aa: CASSAGLGDTQYF; cdr3_nt: TGTGCCAGCAGCGCGGGGCTGGGGGATACGCAGTATTTT
d_call: NA; clone_size: NA; v_call: TRBV29-1; j_call: TRBJ1-2; cdr3_length: 14; cdr3_aa: CSVEDRYRGRGYTF; cdr3_nt: TGCAGCGTTGAAGATCGATATAGGGGACGCGGCTACACCTTC
d_call: NA; clone_size: many; v_call: TRBV4-2; j_call: TRBJ1-2; cdr3_length: 14; cdr3_aa: CASSQGTANYGYTF; cdr3_nt: TGTGCCAGCAGCCAAGGAACAGCTAACTATGGCTACACCTTC
d_call: NA; clone_size: once; v_call: TRBV9; j_call: TRBJ1-2; cdr3_length: 15; cdr3_aa: CASSKTHQRLEGYTF; cdr3_nt: TGTGCCAGCAGCAAAACCCACCAGAGGCTCGAGGGCTACACCTTC
d_call: TRBD1; clone_size: once; v_call: TRBV4-2; j_call: TRBJ2-7; cdr3_length: 16; cdr3_aa: CASSPGPGQGGYEQYF; cdr3_nt: TGTGCCAGCAGCCCAGGGCCGGGACAGGGTGGATACGAGCAGTACTTC
d_call: NA; clone_size: once; v_call: TRBV9; j_call: TRBJ1-1; cdr3_length: 15; cdr3_aa: CASSPVGGRNTEAFF; cdr3_nt: TGTGCCAGCAGCCCCGTAGGGGGGCGGAACACTGAAGCTTTCTTT
d_call: NA; clone_size: NA; v_call: TRBV6-1; j_call: TRBJ1-5; cdr3_length: 15; cdr3_aa: CASRSLAHGNQPQHF; cdr3_nt: TGTGCCAGCAGATCCCTCGCCCATGGCAATCAGCCCCAGCATTTT
d_call: NA; clone_size: NA; v_call: TRBV19; j_call: TRBJ2-2; cdr3_length: 14; cdr3_aa: CASSTLDHTGELFF; cdr3_nt: TGTGCCAGTAGTACCTTGGACCACACCGGGGAGCTGTTTTTT
d_call: TRBD1; clone_size: NA; v_call: TRBV7-6; j_call: TRBJ2-5; cdr3_length: 16; cdr3_aa: CASRPRYGTGLETQYF; cdr3_nt: TGTGCCAGCAGACCAAGATACGGGACAGGGCTAGAGACCCAGTACTTC
d_call: NA; clone_size: NA; v_call: TRBV9; j_call: TRBJ2-3; cdr3_length: 16; cdr3_aa: CASSVGSAVNTDTQYF; cdr3_nt: TGTGCCAGCAGCGTAGGATCGGCGGTAAACACAGATACGCAGTATTTT
d_call: NA; clone_size: NA; v_call: TRBV6-5; j_call: TRBJ1-2; cdr3_length: 14; cdr3_aa: CASSFTGGGYGYTF; cdr3_nt: TGTGCCAGCAGTTTCACGGGGGGGGGCTATGGCTACACCTTC
d_call: NA; clone_size: once; v_call: TRBV30; j_call: TRBJ2-7; cdr3_length: 12; cdr3_aa: CAWSPLDNEQYF; cdr3_nt: TGTGCCTGGAGTCCCCTAGACAACGAGCAGTACTTC
d_call: NA; clone_size: NA; v_call: TRBV18; j_call: TRBJ2-3; cdr3_length: 15; cdr3_aa: CASSPAGTSTDTQYF; cdr3_nt: TGTGCCAGCTCACCGGCCGGGACTAGCACAGATACGCAGTATTTT
d_call: NA; clone_size: once; v_call: TRBV27; j_call: TRBJ2-3; cdr3_length: 13; cdr3_aa: CASSLGGVDTQYF; cdr3_nt: TGTGCCAGCAGTTTGGGGGGTGTAGATACGCAGTATTTT
d_call: TRBD1; clone_size: NA; v_call: TRBV29-1; j_call: TRBJ2-7; cdr3_length: 14; cdr3_aa: CSVEGQGVGYEQYF; cdr3_nt: TGCAGCGTTGAGGGACAGGGAGTAGGTTACGAGCAGTACTTT
d_call: TRBD2; clone_size: NA; v_call: TRBV7-9; j_call: TRBJ2-3; cdr3_length: 16; cdr3_aa: CASSPQTSAVTDTQYF; cdr3_nt: TGTGCCAGCAGCCCCCAGACTAGCGCTGTAACAGATACGCAGTATTTT